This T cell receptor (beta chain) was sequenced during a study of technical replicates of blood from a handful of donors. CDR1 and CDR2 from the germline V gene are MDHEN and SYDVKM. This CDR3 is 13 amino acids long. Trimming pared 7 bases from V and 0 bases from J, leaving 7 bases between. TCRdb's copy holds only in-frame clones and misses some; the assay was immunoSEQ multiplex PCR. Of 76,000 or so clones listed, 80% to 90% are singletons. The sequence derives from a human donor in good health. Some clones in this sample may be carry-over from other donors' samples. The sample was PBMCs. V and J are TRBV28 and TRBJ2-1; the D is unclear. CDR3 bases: TGTGCCAGCATGTCAAACTCCTACAATGAGCAGTTCTTC. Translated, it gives CASMSNSYNEQFF.